This TCR beta chain comes out of a study of blood T cell repertoires in COVID-19. About the study: Sources were T cells, B-cell-depleted T cells, or PBMCs; the material itself was cDNA or gDNA.

The CDR3 is 16 residues long. V was pared by 5 bases and J by 5 bases, with 10 bases of the junction left unmatched. Germline-derived CDR1 and CDR2 are MNHNY and SVGAGI (reference sequence). Under the authors' procedure: How many nucleated cells were present was estimated from reference gene primer amplification. The table came from immunoSEQ multiplex PCR; TCRdb's copy has only in-frame clones and leaves some out. From that table come the V and J calls and clone size; the DNA was used to work out D and trimming. The sample has approximately 160,000 clones, more than 75% seen once; the top ten hold around 0.6%. A Seattle source enrolled patients during active infection and followed them longitudinally.

The TCR comes from a man aged 60-69 years with COVID-19, enrolled during active disease. What was sequenced was peripheral blood. The chain has TRBV6-6 and TRBJ2-1, with 9 bases identical to TRBD1. CDR3: CASSPLIWDRDNEQFF. The CDR3 DNA follows: TGTGCCAGCAGTCCCCTTATCTGGGACAGGGACAATGAGCAGTTCTTC.